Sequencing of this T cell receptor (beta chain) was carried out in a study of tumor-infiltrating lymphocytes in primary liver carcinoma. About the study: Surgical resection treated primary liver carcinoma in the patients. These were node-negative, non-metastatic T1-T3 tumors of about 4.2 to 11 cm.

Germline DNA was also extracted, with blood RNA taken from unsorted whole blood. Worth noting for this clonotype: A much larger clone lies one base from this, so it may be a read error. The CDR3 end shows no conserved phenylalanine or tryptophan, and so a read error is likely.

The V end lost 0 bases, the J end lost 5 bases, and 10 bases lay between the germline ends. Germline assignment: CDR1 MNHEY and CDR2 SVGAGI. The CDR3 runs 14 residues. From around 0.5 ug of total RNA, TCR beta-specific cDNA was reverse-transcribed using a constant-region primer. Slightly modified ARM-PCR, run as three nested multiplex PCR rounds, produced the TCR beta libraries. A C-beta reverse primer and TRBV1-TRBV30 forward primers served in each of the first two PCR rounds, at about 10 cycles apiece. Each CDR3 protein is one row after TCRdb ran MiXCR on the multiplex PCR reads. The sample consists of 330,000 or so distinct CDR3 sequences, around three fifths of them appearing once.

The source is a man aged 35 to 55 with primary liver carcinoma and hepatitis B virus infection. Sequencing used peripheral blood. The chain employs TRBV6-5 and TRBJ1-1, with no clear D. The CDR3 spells CASSYSGGLTEAFS. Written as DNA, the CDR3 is TGTGCCAGCAGTTACTCTGGCGGGCTGACTGAAGCTTTCTCT.